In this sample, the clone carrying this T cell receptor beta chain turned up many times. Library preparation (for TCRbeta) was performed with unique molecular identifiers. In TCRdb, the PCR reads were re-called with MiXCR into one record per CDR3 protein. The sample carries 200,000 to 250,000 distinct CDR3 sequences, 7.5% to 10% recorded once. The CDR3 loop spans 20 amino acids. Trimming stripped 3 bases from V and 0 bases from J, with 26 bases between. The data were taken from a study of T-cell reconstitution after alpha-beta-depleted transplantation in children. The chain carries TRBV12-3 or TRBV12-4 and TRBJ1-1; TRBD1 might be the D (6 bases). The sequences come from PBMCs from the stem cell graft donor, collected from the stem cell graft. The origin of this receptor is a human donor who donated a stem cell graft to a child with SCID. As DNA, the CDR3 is TGTGCCAGCAGTTTTTACCCCGGTTTGGACAGCATATCTATGAACACTGAAGCTTTCTTT. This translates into CASSFYPGLDSISMNTEAFF.